This T cell receptor (beta chain) was sequenced during a study of blood T cell repertoires in COVID-19. Using immunoSEQ multiplex PCR, the repertoire was profiled, and TCRdb retains in-frame clones only, with some absent. Among 150,000 to 200,000 clones, 90% were seen once, and the ten largest hold about 18%. A single count supports this clone. V shed 2 bases, J shed 2 bases, and the junction held 20 bases outside the gene matches. CDR3 size: 20 residues. Germline V lookup: CDR1 LGHDT, CDR2 YNNKEL (reference sequence). The chain employs TRBV3-1 (or the pseudogene TRBV3-2) and TRBJ2-5; TRBD1 aligns across 7 bases. The receptor was derived from a man aged 60-69 years with active or convalescent COVID-19. Source material: peripheral blood. CDR3 amino acids: CASSQYASPDRALTQETQYF. The CDR3 DNA reads as TGTGCCAGCAGCCAATATGCCTCCCCAGACAGGGCGTTGACACAAGAGACCCAGTACTTC.